This TCR beta chain appears in the sequencing data of a study of radiation and T cells in renal cell carcinoma. The study, taken as a whole, reports: From baseline, blood top tumor clonotypes peaked at 2 weeks post-radiation.

As regards this clone: The target antigen is unknown.

Stated time point: blood 4 weeks post-SBRT, at nephrectomy. Documented treatment: 15 Gy SBRT to primary tumor, nephrectomy 4 weeks later. The tumor was a clear cell renal cell carcinoma. CDR1 is MNHEY and CDR2 is SVGAGI in the germline V gene. This CDR3 has 13 residues. Trimming removed 4 bases from V and 2 bases from J, with 6 bases in between. Produced via immunoSEQ multiplex PCR; TCRdb's table is partial and in-frame only. In the table there are 150,000 to 200,000 clones, around 90% of which are singletons. Here the sequenced sample was blood, taken from a patient whose treatment included radiotherapy and nephrectomy. The chain employs TRBV6-5 and TRBJ2-4; D perhaps matches TRBD1 (5 bases). This receptor was taken from a woman aged 50 to 60 with renal cell carcinoma. The CDR3 DNA reads TGTGCCAGCAGTTCAGGGACCAAAAACATTCAGTACTTC. Translating gives CASSSGTKNIQYF.